The 26 T cell receptor beta chains given below trace back to one sample, sequenced in a study of CD8 T cells in Susac syndrome. Random hexamers were used to reverse transcribe an amount of roughly 0.5 to 1 ug RNA. TCRdb re-analysed the immunoSEQ multiplex PCR reads in MiXCR, keeping a single row per CDR3 protein. The sample has tens of thousands of distinct CDR3 sequences, 93% seen once. Material: CD8+ T cells from PBMCs. The receptor set was obtained from a human donor with Susac syndrome.

The V and J genes are TRBV7-9 and TRBJ2-1, with 9 bases that match TRBD2. The CDR3 is 15 amino acids. CDR1 SEHNR and CDR2 FQNEAQ come from the germline V gene (reference sequence). V trimming: 2 bases; J trimming: 5 bases; junction bases outside the gene matches: 4. CDR3 sequence: CASSLSGGLNNEQFF. CDR3 sequence (DNA): TGTGCCAGCAGCTTAAGCGGGGGGTTGAACAATGAGCAGTTCTTC.

This clonotype was detected once. The chain is built from TRBV7-9 and TRBJ2-7; no clear D. Trimming shortened V by 4 bases and J by 5 bases, and 15 bases separated the two germline ends. The CDR3 has 14 residues. Germline lookup yields CDR1 SEHNR and CDR2 FQNEAQ (reference sequence). The DNA of the CDR3 is TGTGCCAGCAGCTCCCGCGAGTACCCGGACGAGCAGTACTTC. Translated: CASSSREYPDEQYF.

The genes are TRBV29-1 and TRBJ2-5; no reliable D call. The germline V gene encodes CDR1 SQVTM and CDR2 ANQGSEA. The CDR3 sequence is 12 residues long. The V end lost 7 bases, the J end lost 2 bases, and 11 bases lay between the germline ends. The chain's CDR3 is CSAQPGQETQYF. CDR3 sequence (DNA): TGCAGCGCACAACCCGGACAAGAGACCCAGTACTTC. Together with reference TRBV29-1 and TRBJ2-5, the CDR3 gives the full variable domain: SAVISQKPSRDICQRGTSLTIQCQVDSQVTMMFWYRQQPGQSLTLIATANQGSEATYESGFVIDKFPISRPNLTFSTLTVSNMSPEDSSIYLCSAQPGQETQYFGPGTRLLVL.

The genes are TRBV5-1 and TRBJ2-1; 10 nucleotides align to TRBD2. After removal of 5 bases from V and 6 bases from J, the junction contained 11 bases not matched to a gene. Germline V gives CDR1 SGHRS, CDR2 YFSETQ. The CDR3 loop spans 16 amino acids. DNA of the CDR3: TGCGCCAGCAGTCCCGAGCGGGAGGGCCCGGGCAATGAGCAGTTCTTC. This encodes CASSPEREGPGNEQFF. The full variable domain, in which reference TRBV5-1 and TRBJ2-1 provide the parts outside the CDR3, is KAGVTQTPRYLIKTRGQQVTLSCSPISGHRSVSWYQQTPGQGLQFLFEYFSETQRNKGNFPGRFSGRQFSNSRSEMNVSTLELGDSALYLCASSPEREGPGNEQFFGPGTRLTVL.

The chain joins TRBV20-1 to TRBJ1-5; D not resolved. Trimming stripped 3 bases from V and 7 bases from J, with 4 bases between. The CDR3 is 10 amino acids. CDR1 is DFQATT, CDR2 SNEGSKA, per germline (reference sequence). The CDR3 bases are TGCAGTGCTAGTTGGCAGCCCCAGCATTTT. This encodes CSASWQPQHF.

This clonotype was counted once. The J gene is TRBJ2-1, the V gene TRBV3-1, with 9 nucleotides matching TRBD2. The CDR3 is made up of 15 amino acids. Unmatched junction bases numbered 3, after V lost 1 base and J lost 5 bases. Germline V gene lookup returns CDR1 LGHDT and CDR2 YNNKEL (reference sequence). CDR3 nucleotide sequence: TGTGCCAGCAGCCAAGGGGCGGGGGGGCACAATGAGCAGTTCTTC. Translating it yields CASSQGAGGHNEQFF.

The chain recombines TRBV11-2 with TRBJ2-5, with 7 bases matching TRBD2. The J segment lost 5 bases and the V segment lost 5 bases, leaving 8 bases of the junction unmatched. This CDR3 has 14 residues. Looked up from germline, CDR1 is SGHAT and CDR2 is FQNNGV. The CDR3 coding sequence is TGTGCCAGCAGCGGGGCGGGGGTCCGGGAGACCCAGTACTTC. Amino acids: CASSGAGVRETQYF. Full variable domain (outside the CDR3, taken from reference TRBV11-2 and TRBJ2-5): EAGVAQSPRYKIIEKRQSVAFWCNPISGHATLYWYQQILGQGPKLLIQFQNNGVVDDSQLPKDRFSAERLKGVDSTLKIQPAKLEDSAVYLCASSGAGVRETQYFGPGTRLLVL.

The chain recombines TRBV5-1 with TRBJ2-2; D possibly corresponds to TRBD2 (5 bases). Trimming shortened V by 1 base and J by 0 bases, and 7 bases separated the two germline ends. Germline V gene sequence: CDR1 SGHRS, CDR2 YFSETQ. This CDR3 is built from 15 residues. This chain's CDR3 is CASSLNSANTGELFF. The CDR3 nucleotides are TGCGCCAGCAGCTTGAATAGCGCGAACACCGGGGAGCTGTTTTTT. The variable domain in full, completed from reference TRBV5-1 and TRBJ2-2, reads KAGVTQTPRYLIKTRGQQVTLSCSPISGHRSVSWYQQTPGQGLQFLFEYFSETQRNKGNFPGRFSGRQFSNSRSEMNVSTLELGDSALYLCASSLNSANTGELFFGEGSRLTVL.

The V call is TRBV5-6, the J call TRBJ2-3, with 7 positions matching TRBD2. The CDR3 is 14 amino acids. CDR1 and CDR2 (germline): SGHDT, YYEEEE. V trimming: 2 bases; J trimming: 1 base; junction bases outside the gene matches: 1. CDR3 residues: CASSLTSGTDTQYF. DNA for the CDR3: TGTGCCAGCAGCTTAACTAGCGGCACAGATACGCAGTATTTT. Full variable domain (rest looked up from reference TRBV5-6 and TRBJ2-3): DAGVTQSPTHLIKTRGQQVTLRCSPKSGHDTVSWYQQALGQGPQFIFQYYEEEERQRGNFPDRFSGHQFPNYSSELNVNALLLGDSALYLCASSLTSGTDTQYFGPGTRLTVL.

The V call is TRBV28, the J call TRBJ1-2; D is ambiguous. CDR1 MDHEN and CDR2 SYDVKM come from the germline V gene. With 5 bases removed from V and 7 bases from J, the gap between germline ends came to 20 bases. The CDR3 sequence is 15 residues long. DNA of the CDR3: TGTGCCAGCAGTCCTTACCCGGGGAGAGAGGGTGGCTACACCTTC. This codes for CASSPYPGREGGYTF.

The chain combines TRBV18 with TRBJ1-2, with TRBD1 identical over 7 bases. Germline V gene sequence: CDR1 KGHSH, CDR2 LQKENI. The CDR3 contains 15 residues. V lost 6 bases to trimming and J lost 2 bases; unmatched junction nucleotides: 9. The CDR3 region is CASSLPPTGNYGYTF. DNA of the CDR3: TGTGCCAGCTCGCTCCCTCCGACAGGGAACTATGGCTACACCTTC.

The J gene is TRBJ2-7, the V gene TRBV27; 9 bases are shared with TRBD1. Per the germline V gene, CDR1 is MNHEY and CDR2 is SMNVEV (reference sequence). The CDR3 sequence is 14 residues long. The V segment lost 5 bases and the J segment 4 bases; nucleotides outside the gene matches: 6. CDR3 in DNA: TGTGCCAGCAGTCCCGAGGACAGGGGTTACGAGCAGTACTTC. It encodes CASSPEDRGYEQYF.

The chain employs TRBV19 and TRBJ1-1; D unresolved. The germline V gene has CDR1 LNHDA and CDR2 SQIVND (reference sequence). The V end was cut by 1 base, the J end by 5 bases, with 8 bases between. The CDR3 totals 13 residues. CDR3 loop: CASSIGAETEAFF. The CDR3 DNA sequence: TGTGCCAGTAGTATAGGCGCTGAAACTGAAGCTTTCTTT. The full variable domain, rest sourced from reference TRBV19 and TRBJ1-1, is DGGITQSPKYLFRKEGQNVTLSCEQNLNHDAMYWYRQDPGQGLRLIYYSQIVNDFQKGDIAEGYSVSREKKESFPLTVTSAQKNPTAFYLCASSIGAETEAFFGQGTRLTVV.

This chain links TRBV7-9 with TRBJ2-2; D not resolved. CDR3 length equals 13 residues. Between the trimmed V and J ends, which lost 3 bases and 5 bases, there was a span of 7 bases. In germline, CDR1 is SEHNR, CDR2 FQNEAQ (reference sequence). The CDR3 region has the DNA TGTGCCAGCAGCTTCCCAGCGACCGGGGAGCTGTTTTTT. Its protein product is CASSFPATGELFF.

The chain carries TRBV20-1 and TRBJ1-6; TRBD1 matches at 9 bases. Germline CDR1 DFQATT, CDR2 SNEGSKA (reference sequence). The CDR3 consists of 18 residues. V was clipped by 1 base and J by 1 base; unmatched bases: 8. The CDR3 sequence is CSARGGTGKVSYNSPLHF. The DNA of the CDR3 is TGCAGTGCTAGAGGGGGGACAGGGAAGGTTTCCTATAATTCACCCCTCCACTTT.

This chain joins TRBV5-1 and TRBJ2-1; 8 bases are shared with TRBD2. J lost 5 bases, V lost 4 bases, and 8 bases had no gene match. Germline lookup yields CDR1 SGHRS and CDR2 YFSETQ. The CDR3 totals 15 residues. The CDR3 loop is CASSQSGSKHNEQFF. The CDR3 bases are TGCGCCAGCAGCCAGAGCGGGAGTAAGCACAATGAGCAGTTCTTC.

This clonotype was recorded once. The genes are TRBV7-2 and TRBJ2-5, with 12 bases identical to TRBD2. In germline, CDR1 is SGHTA, CDR2 FQGNSA. The CDR3 has 18 amino acids. V was clipped by 1 base and J by 2 bases; unmatched bases: 8. As DNA, the CDR3 is TGTGCCAGCAGCTTAGTGGCTAGCGGGGGGGCGGGTCAAGAGACCCAGTACTTC. Encoded protein: CASSLVASGGAGQETQYF.

The chain is built from TRBV12-3 or TRBV12-4 and TRBJ2-3; no reliable D call. V was cut by 5 bases and J by 5 bases, with 14 bases left in between. The CDR3 extends over 14 amino acids. As DNA, the CDR3 is TGTGCCAGCAGTCGTCGAATCTCTCAAGATACGCAGTATTTT. Its translation: CASSRRISQDTQYF.

This chain joins TRBV27 and TRBJ2-2; no definite D call. This CDR3 spans 11 amino acids. With 8 bases removed from V and 8 bases from J, the gap between germline ends came to 9 bases. Germline V gives CDR1 MNHEY, CDR2 SMNVEV (reference sequence). The CDR3 loop reads CASSKGGELFF. In nucleotides, the CDR3 is TGTGCCAGCTCCAAGGGTGGGGAGCTGTTTTTT.

The rearrangement links TRBV28 to TRBJ2-1; D call uncertain. V was trimmed by 5 bases and J by 6 bases, leaving 14 bases between them. The CDR3 runs 14 residues. Germline CDR1 is MDHEN and CDR2 is SYDVKM. The DNA for the CDR3 is TGTGCCAGCAGTCCGCTCGGCGGACCCAATGAGCAGTTCTTC. Translated: CASSPLGGPNEQFF.

V is TRBV5-1 and J is TRBJ1-4; 7 bases map to TRBD1. The CDR3 is 16 amino acids. V shed 3 bases, J shed 10 bases, and the junction held 15 bases outside the gene matches. From germline, CDR1 is SGHRS and CDR2 YFSETQ. CDR3 amino acids: CASSWGEITGAGKLFF. CDR3 DNA: TGCGCCAGCAGCTGGGGGGAGATTACAGGGGCCGGAAAACTGTTTTTT.

This clonotype was seen a single time. This sequence joins TRBV24-1 and TRBJ1-1; unclear D gene. The CDR3 has 13 residues. V lost 6 bases to trimming and J lost 1 base, with 8 bases between them. The germline CDR1 and CDR2 sequences are KGHDR and SFDVKD. CDR3 coding DNA: TGTGCCACCAGTACGGGTGCGAACACTGAAGCTTTCTTT. Its protein is CATSTGANTEAFF.

The rearrangement uses TRBV12-3 or TRBV12-4 and TRBJ2-7, with 10 bases aligning to TRBD1. This CDR3 contains 14 residues. Trimming removed 6 bases from V and 6 bases from J; junction bases left unmatched: 8. In DNA, the CDR3 is TGTGCCAGCAGCCCGGGACAGGGGTCGTTCGAGCAGTACTTC. Protein: CASSPGQGSFEQYF.

The J gene is TRBJ2-7, the V gene TRBV14; no definite D call. Trimming took off 0 bases at V and 7 bases at J, with 4 bases between the two ends. Germline V gene sequence: CDR1 SGHDN, CDR2 FVKESK. The CDR3 loop spans 11 amino acids. This CDR3 reads CASSQEGEQYF. DNA of the CDR3: TGTGCCAGCAGCCAAGAGGGGGAGCAGTACTTC.

The chain combines TRBV19 with TRBJ1-5, with D unclear. The CDR3 has 12 amino acids. The V end lost 6 bases, the J end lost 9 bases, and 12 bases lay between the germline ends. Germline assignment: CDR1 LNHDA and CDR2 SQIVND (reference sequence). CDR3 DNA: TGTGCCAGTAGGGGCCTCCGGGGGCCCCAGCATTTT. This encodes CASRGLRGPQHF.

V is TRBV5-1 and J is TRBJ2-5, with 7 bases identical to TRBD2. After removal of 4 bases from V and 5 bases from J, the junction contained 11 bases not matched to a gene. The germline V gene has CDR1 SGHRS and CDR2 YFSETQ. This CDR3 contains 15 residues. The DNA for the CDR3 is TGCGCCAGCAGCCTCGGCGGCGGGGGTGGGGAGACCCAGTACTTC. Amino acids: CASSLGGGGGETQYF.